These 10 T cell receptor beta chains came from one sample sequenced in a study of shared clonotypes between healthy human individuals. Clones were sequenced by immunoSEQ multiplex PCR, and TCRdb holds only the in-frame ones, with some missing. The sample carries roughly 2.4 million clones, approximately 94% recorded once. The sequenced sample consisted of naive CD4+ T cells sorted from blood. Stated subset: CD45RA+ positively selected. The receptors come from a man younger than 30 in good health.

CDR3 protein: CASSLVAVFGVKNIQYF. CDR3 coding DNA: TGTGCCAGCAGCTTAGTGGCGGTCTTTGGGGTCAAAAACATTCAGTACTTC. This sequence joins TRBV7-2 and TRBJ2-4; D gene unclear. Germline V lookup: CDR1 SGHTA, CDR2 FQGNSA. Between the trimmed V and J ends, which lost 1 base and 3 bases, there was a span of 16 bases. The CDR3 consists of 17 residues. Using reference TRBV7-2 and TRBJ2-4 for the parts outside the CDR3, the full variable domain is GAGVSQSPSNKVTEKGKDVELRCDPISGHTALYWYRQSLGQGLEFLIYFQGNSAPDKSGLPSDRFSAERTGGSVSTLTIQRTQQEDSAVYLCASSLVAVFGVKNIQYFGAGTRLSVL.

This chain uses TRBV5-1 with TRBJ1-1, with 8 bases aligning to TRBD1. The junction had 9 bases not matched to a gene; V was cut back by 3 bases and J by 5 bases. The CDR3 is 15 amino acids. Germline V CDR1 and CDR2: SGHRS, YFSETQ. CDR3 amino acids: CASSYSTGGTTEAFF. The CDR3 DNA follows: TGCGCCAGCAGCTATTCAACAGGGGGAACAACTGAAGCTTTCTTT.

The V and J genes are TRBV7-9 and TRBJ1-4; no definite D call. CDR3 length equals 15 residues. The V end was cut by 5 bases, the J end by 3 bases, with 13 bases between. Germline V gene sequence: CDR1 SEHNR, CDR2 FQNEAQ (reference sequence). The CDR3 nucleotides read TGTGCCAGCAGCCCCGGGGATTCGCCTAATGAAAAACTGTTTTTT. Encoded protein: CASSPGDSPNEKLFF.

The chain combines TRBV5-1 with TRBJ2-5, with 9 positions matching TRBD1. With V trimmed by 1 base and J by 3 bases, 4 bases remained unmatched. This CDR3 contains 15 residues. Germline CDR1 and CDR2: SGHRS and YFSETQ. The CDR3 coding sequence is TGCGCCAGCAGCTTGACCGGACAGGGGAAAGAGACCCAGTACTTC. Residues: CASSLTGQGKETQYF. Supplemented by reference TRBV5-1 and TRBJ2-5, the full variable domain reads KAGVTQTPRYLIKTRGQQVTLSCSPISGHRSVSWYQQTPGQGLQFLFEYFSETQRNKGNFPGRFSGRQFSNSRSEMNVSTLELGDSALYLCASSLTGQGKETQYFGPGTRLLVL.

The chain combines TRBV2 with TRBJ2-5; 8 nucleotides agree with TRBD1. The V segment lost 5 bases and the J segment 5 bases; nucleotides outside the gene matches: 10. This CDR3 is 15 amino acids long. CDR1 SNHLY and CDR2 FYNNEI come from the germline V gene. CDR3 coding DNA: TGTGCCAGCAGTCCAGGAGGCAGGGGGCTGGAGACCCAGTACTTC. Encoded protein: CASSPGGRGLETQYF.

This chain links TRBV2 with TRBJ2-7; 9 bases are shared with TRBD1. The CDR3 sequence is 15 residues long. V was pared by 7 bases and J by 2 bases, with 9 bases of the junction left unmatched. The germline CDR1 and CDR2 sequences are SNHLY and FYNNEI. The CDR3 protein is CASTGETGGTYEQYF. The CDR3 nucleotides read TGTGCCAGCACCGGGGAGACAGGGGGTACCTACGAGCAGTACTTC. Based on the CDR3 plus reference TRBV2 and TRBJ2-7, the full variable domain is EPEVTQTPSHQVTQMGQEVILRCVPISNHLYFYWYRQILGQKVEFLVSFYNNEISEKSEIFDDQFSVERPDGSNFTLKIRSTKLEDSAMYFCASTGETGGTYEQYFGPGTRLTVT.

The chain uses TRBV2 and TRBJ2-1; D ambiguous. The CDR3 extends over 12 amino acids. The ends were cut back, 3 bases at V and 10 bases at J, with 10 bases in the middle. Per germline, CDR1 SNHLY and CDR2 FYNNEI. In DNA form, the CDR3 reads TGTGCCAGCAGTGAGCTTCCCCGGGAGCAGTTCTTC. This translates into CASSELPREQFF.

The chain links TRBV7-2 to TRBJ1-4; the D gene is possibly TRBD1 (5 bases). Germline V gives CDR1 SGHTA, CDR2 FQGNSA. This CDR3 spans 13 amino acids. Trimming took off 4 bases at V and 2 bases at J, with 5 bases between the two ends. The CDR3 protein is CASSWGTNEKLFF. In DNA, the CDR3 is TGTGCCAGCAGCTGGGGGACTAATGAAAAACTGTTTTTT.

The chain carries TRBV7-9 and TRBJ2-3, with 7 positions matching TRBD1. V was pared by 6 bases and J by 1 base, with 1 base of the junction left unmatched. Germline values: CDR1 SEHNR, CDR2 FQNEAQ (reference sequence). This CDR3 is 13 amino acids long. The CDR3 sequence: CASRTGGTDTQYF. The CDR3, as DNA: TGTGCCAGCAGAACAGGGGGCACAGATACGCAGTATTTT.

The gene calls are TRBV6-6 and TRBJ1-1; D remains ambiguous. CDR3 length: 15 amino acids. The germline gives CDR1 MNHNY, CDR2 SVGAGI (reference sequence). V dropped 0 bases and J dropped 1 base, with 9 bases sitting between them. The CDR3 protein is CASSYSADPNTEAFF. CDR3 in DNA: TGTGCCAGCAGTTACTCTGCCGACCCGAACACTGAAGCTTTCTTT.